The entry below gives a single TCR beta chain sequence along with its context. Antigen unknown. Sequencing was performed with immunoSEQ multiplex PCR; in TCRdb, only in-frame clones are kept and a portion is missing. The sample holds 85,000 to 120,000 clones, roughly 87% seen once. This specimen comes from a study of T cell responses to AZD1222 COVID-19 vaccine. Findings of the study overall: Mostly white British, mostly female donors; authors suggested clonal diversity may be underestimated. Reportedly, nearly half the spike-specific TCRs target unmutated variant regions.

The sequences come from peripheral blood, collected 28 days after the second AZD1222 dose. This sequence was found in an adult who received the AZD1222 COVID-19 vaccine.

In DNA form, the CDR3 reads TGTGCCAGCAGCTTAGTGGGGGGCGTCACAGATACGCAGTATTTT. Translating it yields CASSLVGGVTDTQYF. The V call is TRBV7-6, the J call TRBJ2-3; tentatively, D is TRBD1 or TRBD2 (6 bases each). Germline values: CDR1 SGHVS, CDR2 FNYEAQ. V lost 1 base, J lost 2 bases, and 10 bases lay in between. This CDR3 spans 15 amino acids. Full variable domain (remainder filled in from reference TRBV7-6 and TRBJ2-3): GAGVSQSPRYKVTKRGQDVALRCDPISGHVSLYWYRQALGQGPEFLTYFNYEAQQDKSGLPNDRFSAERPEGSISTLTIQRTEQRDSAMYRCASSLVGGVTDTQYFGPGTRLTVL.